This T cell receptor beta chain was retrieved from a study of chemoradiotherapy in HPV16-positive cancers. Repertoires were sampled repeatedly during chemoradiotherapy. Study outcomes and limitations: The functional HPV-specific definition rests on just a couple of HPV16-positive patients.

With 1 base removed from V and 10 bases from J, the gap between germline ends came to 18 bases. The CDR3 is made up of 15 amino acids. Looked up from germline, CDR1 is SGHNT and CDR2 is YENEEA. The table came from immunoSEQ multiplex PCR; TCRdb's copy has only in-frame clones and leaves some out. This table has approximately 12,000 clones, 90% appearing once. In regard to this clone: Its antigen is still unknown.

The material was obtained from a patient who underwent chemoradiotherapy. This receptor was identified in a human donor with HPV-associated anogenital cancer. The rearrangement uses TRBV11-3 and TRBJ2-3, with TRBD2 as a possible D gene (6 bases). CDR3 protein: CASSLGRSGLLPQYF. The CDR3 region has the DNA TGTGCCAGCAGCTTAGGTCGATCAGGACTACTTCCGCAGTATTTT.